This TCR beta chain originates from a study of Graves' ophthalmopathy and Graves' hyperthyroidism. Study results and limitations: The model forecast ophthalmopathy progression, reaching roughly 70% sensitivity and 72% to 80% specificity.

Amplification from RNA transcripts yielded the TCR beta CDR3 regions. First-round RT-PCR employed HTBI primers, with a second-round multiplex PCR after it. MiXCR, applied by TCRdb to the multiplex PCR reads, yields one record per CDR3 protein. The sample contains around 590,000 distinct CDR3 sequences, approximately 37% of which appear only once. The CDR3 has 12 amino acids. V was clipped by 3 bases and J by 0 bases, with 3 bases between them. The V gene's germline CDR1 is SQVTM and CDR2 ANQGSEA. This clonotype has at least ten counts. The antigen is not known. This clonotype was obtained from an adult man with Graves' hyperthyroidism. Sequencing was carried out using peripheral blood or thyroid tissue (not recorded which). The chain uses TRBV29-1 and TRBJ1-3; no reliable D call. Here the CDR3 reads CSVDTSGNTIYF. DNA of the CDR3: TGCAGCGTTGACACCTCTGGAAACACCATATATTTT.